This T cell receptor beta chain was sequenced in a study of blood T cells in healthy people across ages. Overall study results and limits: The unsorted PBMCs prevented any conclusive comparison of naive versus antigen-experienced cells. Higher diversity and more naive CD4+ cells were features of long-lived donors, compared to aged donors. Nothing was known about donor CMV status, and this possibly confounded expanded clonotype changes.

V lost 3 bases to trimming and J lost 7 bases, with 16 bases between them. The CDR3 loop spans 16 amino acids. Germline CDR1 reads LGHDT; CDR2 reads YNNKEL (reference sequence). As regards this clonotype: The antigen is unknown.

Primers used in a second PCR of about 7 to 12 cycles were a sample-barcoded 5' primer and a J-beta primer mix. A tag from a template-switch adaptor with 12 random nucleotides marked each cDNA molecule. Each CDR3 protein gets one entry after TCRdb re-called the 5' RACE reads with MiXCR. The top ten clones hold roughly 26% of a sample with just over 800,000 distinct CDR3 sequences, around 62% of them seen once. This receptor was taken from a man aged 25 to 40 in good health. Specimen: blood. The chain has TRBV3-1 and TRBJ1-6, with D uncertain. CDR3 residues: CASSQGSHVRNSPLHF. DNA of the CDR3: TGTGCCAGCAGCCAGGGAAGCCACGTTAGAAATTCACCCCTCCACTTT.